At least ten counts were recorded for the clone carrying this TCR beta chain. This entry belongs to a study of Graves' ophthalmopathy and Graves' hyperthyroidism. CDR1 and CDR2 from the germline V gene are MNHEY and SVGAGI. Trimming shortened V by 0 bases and J by 4 bases, and 12 bases separated the two germline ends. The CDR3 has 15 residues. Amplifying from RNA transcripts, the study obtained TCR beta CDR3 regions. First-round RT-PCR relied on HTBI primers, and a second-round multiplex PCR came next. TCRdb independently ran MiXCR on the multiplex PCR reads; one entry per CDR3 protein. Here the sample spans around 400,000 distinct CDR3 sequences, about a sixth being singletons.

This chain links TRBV6-5 with TRBJ1-1, with D possibly being TRBD1 (5 bases). Sequencing was done on a sample of peripheral blood. This clonotype was sampled from a woman under 30 with Graves' ophthalmopathy. The CDR3 here is CASSYSPRGSTEAFF. CDR3 sequence (DNA): TGTGCCAGCAGTTACTCGCCCCGGGGGTCCACTGAAGCTTTCTTT.